The next 31 T cell receptor beta chains were all read from a single sample in a study of blood T cell repertoires in COVID-19. Sequencing used immunoSEQ multiplex PCR; TCRdb keeps in-frame clones, though not all of them. Here the sample spans around 400,000 clones, more than 75% being singletons. Input material: peripheral blood. Receptors originate from a woman aged 25 to 39 with COVID-19, enrolled during active disease.

The chain links TRBV13 to TRBJ2-5; 9 nucleotides align to TRBD1. Germline V gives CDR1 PRHDT, CDR2 FYEKMQ (reference sequence). V shed 4 bases, J shed 7 bases, and the junction held 4 bases outside the gene matches. This CDR3 is 13 amino acids long. The CDR3 DNA is TGTGCCAGCAGCTCCACGACAGGGGGGACCCAGTACTTC. This encodes CASSSTTGGTQYF.

The chain recombines TRBV7-2 with TRBJ2-3; no clear D. Trimming shortened V by 5 bases and J by 0 bases, and 9 bases separated the two germline ends. This CDR3 contains 14 residues. From germline, CDR1 is SGHTA and CDR2 FQGNSA. CDR3 residues: CASSDRLSTDTQYF. Here the CDR3 DNA reads TGTGCCAGCAGCGATCGACTGAGCACAGATACGCAGTATTTT. Full variable domain (missing parts from reference TRBV7-2 and TRBJ2-3): GAGVSQSPSNKVTEKGKDVELRCDPISGHTALYWYRQSLGQGLEFLIYFQGNSAPDKSGLPSDRFSAERTGGSVSTLTIQRTQQEDSAVYLCASSDRLSTDTQYFGPGTRLTVL.

This clone occurred once. The V call is TRBV30, the J call TRBJ2-3, with 7 bases aligning to TRBD2. Germline V lookup: CDR1 GTSNPN, CDR2 SVGIG (reference sequence). J lost 2 bases, V lost 3 bases, and 5 bases had no gene match. The CDR3 has 14 amino acids. CDR3 protein: CAWRIRDYTDTQYF. The CDR3 DNA sequence: TGTGCCTGGAGGATCAGGGACTACACAGATACGCAGTATTTT.

The chain uses TRBV19 and TRBJ2-7, with 7 bases matching TRBD1. The V and J ends lost 6 bases and 1 base, in that order; junction bases with no gene match: 9. The CDR3 covers 15 residues. Per germline, CDR1 LNHDA and CDR2 SQIVND (reference sequence). CDR3 in DNA: TGTGCCAGTAGAGGGTCGGCAGGGGGTTCCTACGAGCAGTACTTC. This sequence encodes CASRGSAGGSYEQYF.

This clone was picked up a small number of times. The chain is built from TRBV7-2 and TRBJ1-2; D not certain. From germline, CDR1 is SGHTA and CDR2 FQGNSA. The V and J ends lost 5 bases and 6 bases respectively, with 10 bases between them. CDR3 length: 12 amino acids. CDR3 bases: TGTGCCAGCAGCAGACAATCGGATGGCTACACCTTC. Protein sequence: CASSRQSDGYTF.

The V call is TRBV2, the J call TRBJ2-7; D perhaps matches TRBD2 (6 bases). This CDR3 has 14 amino acids. Between the trimmed V and J ends, which lost 7 bases and 0 bases, there was a span of 13 bases. CDR1 is SNHLY and CDR2 is FYNNEI in the germline V gene. The chain's CDR3 is CASTRGRNSYEQYF. The CDR3 region has the DNA TGTGCCAGCACTCGAGGGAGGAACTCCTACGAGCAGTACTTC. Complete variable domain (other parts from reference TRBV2 and TRBJ2-7): EPEVTQTPSHQVTQMGQEVILRCVPISNHLYFYWYRQILGQKVEFLVSFYNNEISEKSEIFDDQFSVERPDGSNFTLKIRSTKLEDSAMYFCASTRGRNSYEQYFGPGTRLTVT.

This chain links TRBV29-1 with TRBJ2-3; 8 positions agree with TRBD1. The CDR3 has 15 amino acids. The V and J ends lost 6 bases and 3 bases, in that order; junction bases with no gene match: 11. Germline V gene lookup returns CDR1 SQVTM and CDR2 ANQGSEA. CDR3 residues: CSVAPGTGLTDTQYF. The DNA of the CDR3 is TGCAGCGTCGCGCCCGGGACAGGTCTTACAGATACGCAGTATTTT.

The rearrangement uses TRBV24-1 and TRBJ2-1, with TRBD2 matching 12 bases. The CDR3 has 15 amino acids. V gave up 7 bases and J gave up 4 bases; unmatched junction bases: 4. Germline CDR1 is KGHDR and CDR2 is SFDVKD. The CDR3 reads CATSSTSGRYNEQFF. CDR3 coding DNA: TGTGCCACCAGCTCGACTAGCGGGAGATACAATGAGCAGTTCTTC.

This CDR3 is CASSLDKNTEAFF. The CDR3 DNA is TGTGCCAGCAGCTTGGACAAGAACACTGAAGCTTTCTTT. The J gene is TRBJ1-1, the V gene TRBV7-3, with D perhaps TRBD1 (5 bases). Germline V CDR1 and CDR2: SGHTA, FQGTGA. V shed 3 bases and J shed 1 base, with 6 bases lying between them. CDR3 length: 13 amino acids.

The chain couples TRBV30 to TRBJ1-5; possible D gene TRBD1, 5 bases. V dropped 2 bases and J dropped 7 bases, with 15 bases sitting between them. This CDR3 is 14 amino acids long. The germline V gene has CDR1 GTSNPN and CDR2 SVGIG (reference sequence). The CDR3 spells CAWSILQGGQPQHF. The DNA for the CDR3 is TGTGCCTGGAGTATTCTTCAGGGAGGGCAGCCCCAGCATTTT.

This chain uses TRBV6-5 with TRBJ1-4; the D gene is possibly TRBD1 (6 bases). Between the trimmed V and J ends, which lost 5 bases and 3 bases, there was a span of 13 bases. The CDR3 consists of 15 residues. The germline gives CDR1 MNHEY, CDR2 SVGAGI. CDR3 in amino acids: CASSTAGAANEKLFF. The DNA for the CDR3 is TGTGCCAGCAGTACCGCAGGGGCGGCTAATGAAAAACTGTTTTTT.

The chain couples TRBV13 to TRBJ2-7; TRBD2 matches 8 bases. The CDR3 is 16 amino acids. Per the germline V gene, CDR1 is PRHDT and CDR2 is FYEKMQ (reference sequence). Trimming at V came to 4 bases and at J to 4 bases, leaving 12 bases not matched to a gene. For the CDR3, the DNA is TGTGCCAGCAGCTCCCGGGGGGACGGGGGGGAATACGAGCAGTACTTC. It yields the protein CASSSRGDGGEYEQYF.

The chain employs TRBV24-1 and TRBJ2-1; TRBD2 aligns across 7 bases. CDR3 length: 17 residues. The V gene's germline CDR1 is KGHDR and CDR2 SFDVKD. The J segment lost 2 bases and the V segment lost 5 bases, leaving 11 bases of the junction unmatched. As DNA, the CDR3 is TGTGCCACCAGTGCCGGGAGGATCTCGGGCACCTACAATGAGCAGTTCTTC. This codes for CATSAGRISGTYNEQFF.

V usage is TRBV5-1 and J usage is TRBJ2-7, with 9 bases matching TRBD1. V trimming: 7 bases; J trimming: 7 bases; junction bases outside the gene matches: 12. Looked up from germline, CDR1 is SGHRS and CDR2 is YFSETQ. The CDR3 is 14 amino acids. The CDR3 loop reads CASEKTGGVGEQYF. The CDR3 nucleotides are TGCGCCAGCGAAAAGACAGGGGGAGTTGGGGAGCAGTACTTC.

The gene calls are TRBV4-1 and TRBJ2-7, with 8 nucleotides matching TRBD2. Germline loops: CDR1 MGHRA, CDR2 YSYEKL. V lost 3 bases and J lost 0; bases outside the gene matches: 7. This CDR3 comprises 16 residues. The CDR3, as DNA: TGCGCCAGCAGCCAGACTAGCGCCATGAGCTCCTACGAGCAGTACTTC. This codes for CASSQTSAMSSYEQYF.

The rearrangement uses TRBV9 and TRBJ2-2; 8 bases agree with TRBD1. CDR1 SGDLS and CDR2 YYNGEE come from the germline V gene. The CDR3 has 15 amino acids. The trim removed 3 bases at V and 1 base at J, leaving 2 bases unmatched. Here the CDR3 reads CASSATGENTGELFF. As DNA, the CDR3 is TGTGCCAGCAGCGCGACAGGGGAGAACACCGGGGAGCTGTTTTTT.

In this sample, this clone turned up a few times. The chain employs TRBV18 and TRBJ1-5, with a weak D call TRBD1 (5 bases). The ends were cut back, 4 bases at V and 9 bases at J, with 13 bases in the middle. CDR1 and CDR2 (germline): KGHSH, LQKENI. This CDR3 comprises 13 residues. CDR3 DNA: TGTGCCAGCTCACAGACAGAAATCCTGCCCCAGCATTTT. This codes for CASSQTEILPQHF.

Regarding this clone: A junction end diverges from the germline sequence, so it may reflect a read error. The chain has TRBV6-5 and TRBJ2-3; 7 bases are shared with TRBD2. Germline V lookup: CDR1 MNHEY, CDR2 SVGAGI. The CDR3 runs to 14 residues. CDR3: CGAGGRPSTDTQYF. The CDR3 DNA reads TGCGGCGCGGGCGGGAGACCTAGCACAGATACGCAGTATTTT.

V is TRBV7-3 and J is TRBJ2-2; 7 positions match TRBD2. Germline V gene lookup returns CDR1 SGHTA and CDR2 FQGTGA. This CDR3 is built from 16 residues. V lost 3 bases, J lost 7 bases, and 11 bases stayed unmatched. The CDR3 bases are TGTGCCAGCAGCTTGACGACACCACTAGCGATCGGGGAGCTGTTTTTT. The encoded protein is CASSLTTPLAIGELFF.

Of note for this clone: The junction does not match germline at one end; this may be a read error. The V and J genes are TRBV6-1 and TRBJ2-2; D may be TRBD1 (5 bases). The CDR3 sequence is 14 residues long. Germline CDR1 reads MNHNS; CDR2 reads SASEGT. The CDR3 is CASREDRNTGELFF. CDR3 sequence (DNA): TGTGCCAGCAGAGAAGACAGGAACACCGGGGAGCTGTTTTTT.

This clone was seen more than once but under ten times. V gene TRBV15 combines with J gene TRBJ2-2; no clear D. Germline V lookup: CDR1 LNHNV, CDR2 YYDKDF (reference sequence). CDR3 length: 14 residues. V lost 3 bases to trimming and J lost 4 bases, with 9 bases between them. CDR3 sequence reads: CATSRVAGTGELFF. The CDR3 nucleotides are TGTGCCACCAGCAGGGTAGCCGGCACCGGGGAGCTGTTTTTT.

The V call is TRBV19, the J call TRBJ2-1; D is unclear. V lost 5 bases to trimming and J lost 0 bases, with 14 bases between them. The germline V gene encodes CDR1 LNHDA and CDR2 SQIVND (reference sequence). The CDR3 totals 16 residues. CDR3 amino acids: CASSSSTISSYNEQFF. In DNA form, the CDR3 reads TGTGCCAGTAGTTCATCAACTATTAGCTCCTACAATGAGCAGTTCTTC.

This chain connects TRBV6-1 to TRBJ2-1; TRBD2 agrees at 8 bases. The V and J ends lost 2 bases and 8 bases, in that order; junction bases with no gene match: 11. CDR3 length: 16 amino acids. Germline loops: CDR1 MNHNS, CDR2 SASEGT. The CDR3 nucleotides read TGTGCCAGCAGTGAAAGGTTGGCGGGAGGTGCCGATGAGCAGTTCTTC. Its protein product is CASSERLAGGADEQFF.

This sequence joins TRBV7-8 and TRBJ2-3; 12 nucleotides line up with TRBD2. Looked up from germline, CDR1 is SGHVS and CDR2 is FQNEAQ. The CDR3 has 16 amino acids. With 5 bases clipped from V and 3 bases from J, the junction kept 6 bases outside the gene matches. The CDR3 reads CASSPRTSGTTDTQYF. CDR3 coding DNA: TGTGCCAGCAGCCCTCGGACTAGCGGGACGACAGATACGCAGTATTTT.

This clone was seen only once. The chain couples TRBV5-3 to TRBJ1-5; 7 bases agree with TRBD1. TRBV5-3 is sorted into the ORF group, with uncertain function. J was trimmed by 0 bases and V by 4 bases; bases with no gene match: 10. This CDR3 has 17 amino acids. The CDR3 here is CARSNRGPSDSNQPQHF. CDR3 nucleotide sequence: TGTGCCAGAAGCAATAGGGGGCCCTCGGATAGCAATCAGCCCCAGCATTTT.

The chain carries TRBV5-4 and TRBJ2-7, with D possibly being TRBD2 (7 bases). This CDR3 has 15 residues. V was pared by 4 bases and J by 5 bases, with 19 bases between. Germline CDR1 SGHNT, CDR2 YYREEE (reference sequence). CDR3 in amino acids: CASSPQGGAMNEQYF. The CDR3 coding sequence is TGTGCCAGCAGCCCACAGGGAGGGGCGATGAACGAGCAGTACTTC.

The rearrangement uses TRBV5-1 and TRBJ2-3; D perhaps matches TRBD2 (5 bases). V was cut by 6 bases and J by 0 bases, with 11 bases left in between. Germline values: CDR1 SGHRS, CDR2 YFSETQ. The CDR3 totals 14 residues. The chain's CDR3 is CASTVRTSTDTQYF. Here the CDR3 DNA reads TGCGCCAGCACGGTCCGGACTAGCACAGATACGCAGTATTTT.

This chain joins TRBV28 and TRBJ2-5; TRBD1 aligns across 7 bases. The CDR3 runs to 15 residues. Germline V gives CDR1 MDHEN, CDR2 SYDVKM. Trimming removed 6 bases from V and 5 bases from J; junction bases left unmatched: 12. CDR3 DNA: TGTGCCAGCAGCCACCCTAAGGGGGCGGACGAGACCCAGTACTTC. As protein: CASSHPKGADETQYF.

On this clone itself: The identical CDR3 is also encoded by other nucleotide sequences in the sample. The V gene is TRBV2, the J gene TRBJ1-1; D possibly corresponds to TRBD1 (6 bases). CDR1 and CDR2 (germline): SNHLY, FYNNEI. The CDR3 has 13 amino acids. V was shortened by 4 bases and J by 4 bases, with 10 bases between the two germline ends. The CDR3 bases are TGTGCCAGCAGTGTGGGGGCAAGCACTGAAGCTTTCTTT. This sequence encodes CASSVGASTEAFF.

The chain links TRBV19 to TRBJ2-3, with no clear D. Per germline, CDR1 LNHDA and CDR2 SQIVND (reference sequence). The CDR3 is 13 amino acids. V was cut by 0 bases and J by 5 bases, with 6 bases left in between. CDR3 protein: CASSIERGDTQYF. DNA for the CDR3: TGTGCCAGTAGTATAGAACGCGGAGATACGCAGTATTTT.

CDR3 sequence: CASSGDPGQPQHF. CDR3 in DNA: TGTGCCAGCAGCGGGGATCCGGGCCAGCCCCAGCATTTT. The V and J genes are TRBV2 and TRBJ1-5; D is unresolved. The V gene lost 6 bases and the J gene lost 7 bases, with 13 bases spanning the gap. CDR1 is SNHLY and CDR2 is FYNNEI in the germline V gene. The CDR3 runs 13 residues. The full variable domain, with the rest looked up from reference TRBV2 and TRBJ1-5, is EPEVTQTPSHQVTQMGQEVILRCVPISNHLYFYWYRQILGQKVEFLVSFYNNEISEKSEIFDDQFSVERPDGSNFTLKIRSTKLEDSAMYFCASSGDPGQPQHFGDGTRLSIL.